This entry lists 20 T cell receptor beta chains sequenced from one sample in a study of blood T cell repertoires in COVID-19. The data were produced by immunoSEQ multiplex PCR, yet TCRdb's version contains in-frame clones alone and is incomplete. The repertoire includes approximately 290,000 clones, about nine tenths of them detected once, and 9.5% to 15% sits in the top ten. The sequenced sample consisted of peripheral blood. The receptor source for this set is a woman between 55 and 75 years old with acute or convalescent COVID-19.

The rearrangement links TRBV7-6 to TRBJ2-7, with 7 bases lining up with TRBD2. Per germline, CDR1 SGHVS and CDR2 FNYEAQ. Unmatched junction bases numbered 3, after V lost 4 bases and J lost 0 bases. This CDR3 spans 14 amino acids. The CDR3 loop is CASSSRGSSYEQYF. CDR3 bases: TGTGCCAGCAGCTCGCGGGGGAGCTCCTACGAGCAGTACTTC.

The genes are TRBV28 and TRBJ1-1; the D is unclear. V lost 6 bases to trimming and J lost 4 bases, with 6 bases between them. There are 11 residues in the CDR3. The V gene's germline CDR1 is MDHEN and CDR2 SYDVKM. Here the CDR3 reads CASRVSTEAFF. In DNA form, the CDR3 reads TGTGCCAGCAGGGTCAGCACTGAAGCTTTCTTT.

DNA of the CDR3: TGTGCCAGCAGCGCTAAACTTCTTTTGAGCACTGAAGCTTTCTTT. It is translated as CASSAKLLLSTEAFF. The V gene is TRBV7-8, the J gene TRBJ1-1; D gene unclear. Germline CDR1 is SGHVS and CDR2 is FQNEAQ. CDR3 length: 15 amino acids. V dropped 5 bases and J dropped 4 bases, with 17 bases sitting between them.

This sequence joins TRBV28 and TRBJ2-7, with a tentative D call TRBD2 (5 bases). From germline, CDR1 is MDHEN and CDR2 SYDVKM. The length of the CDR3 is 12 residues. The CDR3 nucleotides are TGTGCAGCTAGGAGGCCCTCCTACGAGCAGTACTTC. It is translated as CAARRPSYEQYF.

The chain couples TRBV7-9 to TRBJ1-1; D is ambiguous. Trimming removed 2 bases at V and 4 bases at J, with 14 bases between. Germline V gene lookup returns CDR1 SEHNR and CDR2 FQNEAQ (reference sequence). The CDR3 extends over 15 amino acids. Here the CDR3 reads CASSLYGGEGTEAFF. The CDR3 DNA reads TGTGCCAGCAGCTTATACGGCGGGGAGGGCACTGAAGCTTTCTTT.

The chain carries TRBV20-1 and TRBJ2-1; no clear D. Trimming stripped 4 bases from V and 9 bases from J, with 10 bases between. Germline V lookup: CDR1 DFQATT, CDR2 SNEGSKA (reference sequence). The CDR3 is 11 residues long. The CDR3: CSAIDLAEQFF. CDR3 bases: TGCAGTGCTATAGATCTGGCTGAGCAGTTCTTC.

The chain links TRBV2 to TRBJ2-3; the match to TRBD1 covers 10 bases. This CDR3 contains 19 residues. Germline CDR1 is SNHLY and CDR2 is FYNNEI. V lost 1 base and J lost 3; bases outside the gene matches: 13. CDR3 nucleotides: TGTGCCAGCAGTGAAGAACGTCTTGGGGGACAGGGGTTAACAGATACGCAGTATTTT. Its translation is CASSEERLGGQGLTDTQYF.

CDR3 amino acids: CASSTGTSGYNEQFF. CDR3 DNA: TGCGCCAGCAGCACAGGGACTAGCGGATACAATGAGCAGTTCTTC. V gene TRBV5-1 combines with J gene TRBJ2-1; 11 nucleotides line up with TRBD2. CDR1 SGHRS and CDR2 YFSETQ come from the germline V gene. V trimming: 4 bases; J trimming: 4 bases; junction bases outside the gene matches: 4. This CDR3 spans 15 amino acids.

The CDR3 nucleotides are TGTGCCAGTCGGACAGCGAACACTGAAGCTTTCTTT. Its translation: CASRTANTEAFF. The chain joins TRBV2 to TRBJ1-1; a weak D match, TRBD1 (6 bases). V shed 9 bases and J shed 1 base, with 9 bases lying between them. Looked up from germline, CDR1 is SNHLY and CDR2 is FYNNEI. The CDR3 spans 12 residues.

V usage is TRBV7-2 and J usage is TRBJ2-1; D may be TRBD2 (5 bases). Trimming took off 4 bases at V and 13 bases at J, with 23 bases between the two ends. The length of the CDR3 is 15 residues. Germline CDR1 reads SGHTA; CDR2 reads FQGNSA. The CDR3 region is CASSSFAGAPGGQFF. The CDR3 bases are TGTGCCAGCAGCTCCTTTGCGGGCGCCCCGGGCGGACAGTTCTTC. Variable domain in full (rest from reference TRBV7-2 and TRBJ2-1): GAGVSQSPSNKVTEKGKDVELRCDPISGHTALYWYRQSLGQGLEFLIYFQGNSAPDKSGLPSDRFSAERTGGSVSTLTIQRTQQEDSAVYLCASSSFAGAPGGQFFGPGTRLTVL.

The chain has TRBV7-3 and TRBJ2-3, with D tentatively TRBD2 (5 bases). Germline loops: CDR1 SGHTA, CDR2 FQGTGA. The CDR3 covers 14 residues. The V end lost 3 bases, the J end lost 9 bases, and 16 bases lay between the germline ends. The CDR3 DNA reads as TGTGCCAGCAGCTTCACCGGGGAAAGACGGACGCAGTATTTT. It translates to CASSFTGERRTQYF. Drawing the rest from reference TRBV7-3 and TRBJ2-3, the complete variable domain is GAGVSQTPSNKVTEKGKYVELRCDPISGHTALYWYRQSLGQGPEFLIYFQGTGAADDSGLPNDRFFAVRPEGSVSTLKIQRTERGDSAVYLCASSFTGERRTQYFGPGTRLTVL.

This clone was found a few times. This chain uses TRBV10-3 with TRBJ2-7, with TRBD2 matching 11 bases. This CDR3 region has 13 residues. V lost 10 bases to trimming and J lost 4 bases; unmatched junction nucleotides: 6. Germline V lookup: CDR1 ENHRY, CDR2 SYGVKD. DNA of the CDR3: TGTGCCAGCACCGGGACTAGCGGTTACGAGCAGTACTTC. Its translation is CASTGTSGYEQYF.

The chain couples TRBV6-2 or TRBV6-3 to TRBJ2-7, with 9 bases that match TRBD1. The junction had 8 bases not matched to a gene; V was cut back by 4 bases and J by 4 bases. The CDR3 runs 15 residues. The germline V gene has CDR1 MNHEY and CDR2 SVGEGT. CDR3 amino acids: CASSSTGQGLYEQYF. The CDR3 nucleotides are TGTGCCAGCAGTTCAACGGGACAGGGACTTTACGAGCAGTACTTC.

This chain joins TRBV6-5 and TRBJ1-2, with D maybe TRBD1 (5 bases). Trimming left V 7 bases short and J 3 bases short, with 6 bases between. Looked up from germline, CDR1 is MNHEY and CDR2 is SVGAGI. The CDR3 length is 11 residues. For the CDR3, the DNA is TGTGCCAGCACGGGGGACTATGGCTACACCTTC. The encoded protein is CASTGDYGYTF.

In nucleotides, the CDR3 is TGCGCCAGCAGCCAAGATCGGTCAACAACTAATGAAAAACTGTTTTTT. This codes for CASSQDRSTTNEKLFF. The genes are TRBV4-1 and TRBJ1-4; D remains ambiguous. CDR3 length: 16 amino acids. V lost 0 bases, J lost 0 bases, and 8 bases lay in between. Germline CDR1 and CDR2: MGHRA and YSYEKL.

The V and J genes are TRBV28 and TRBJ1-5; D gene uncertain. The CDR3 consists of 13 residues. Trimming removed 6 bases at V and 4 bases at J, with 10 bases between. Germline lookup yields CDR1 MDHEN and CDR2 SYDVKM. The DNA for the CDR3 is TGTGCCAGCAGGCGGGAGCGAAATCAGCCCCAGCATTTT. It translates to CASRRERNQPQHF. Using reference TRBV28 and TRBJ1-5 for the parts outside the CDR3, the full variable domain is DVKVTQSSRYLVKRTGEKVFLECVQDMDHENMFWYRQDPGLGLRLIYFSYDVKMKEKGDIPEGYSVSREKKERFSLILESASTNQTSMYLCASRRERNQPQHFGDGTRLSIL.

The J gene is TRBJ2-1, the V gene TRBV3-1 (or the pseudogene TRBV3-2); TRBD2 might be the D (6 bases). This CDR3 has 19 amino acids. V gave up 1 base and J gave up 7 bases, with 26 bases separating them. Germline CDR1 LGHDT, CDR2 YNNKEL (reference sequence). CDR3 sequence reads: CASSQVSGLRALRLNEQFF. In DNA, the CDR3 is TGTGCCAGCAGCCAAGTTAGCGGCCTGCGAGCCCTTAGGTTGAATGAGCAGTTCTTC.

The rearrangement joins TRBV11-3 to TRBJ2-7, with TRBD1 matching 9 bases. V trimming: 3 bases; J trimming: 6 bases; junction bases outside the gene matches: 6. Germline CDR1 and CDR2: SGHNT and YENEEA. The CDR3 length is 14 residues. The CDR3 reads CASSLGQGGSEQYF. CDR3 nucleotides: TGTGCCAGCAGCTTGGGACAGGGAGGGAGCGAGCAGTACTTC.

This chain connects TRBV30 to TRBJ1-1; D remains unclear. Germline V lookup: CDR1 GTSNPN, CDR2 SVGIG (reference sequence). This CDR3 has 15 residues. The germline V and J ends were trimmed by 8 bases and 3 bases, with 22 bases remaining between them. CDR3 region: CAERGRRDFYTEAFF. In DNA, the CDR3 is TGTGCCGAGCGCGGGCGCCGAGACTTTTACACTGAAGCTTTCTTT. The whole variable domain, filled in from reference TRBV30 and TRBJ1-1, reads SQTIHQWPATLVQPVGSPLSLECTVEGTSNPNLYWYRQAAGRGLQLLFYSVGIGQISSEVPQNLSASRPQDRQFILSSKKLLLSDSGFYLCAERGRRDFYTEAFFGQGTRLTVV.

The rearrangement links TRBV15 to TRBJ1-5; D possibly corresponds to TRBD1 (5 bases). CDR3 length: 15 residues. From germline, CDR1 is LNHNV and CDR2 YYDKDF (reference sequence). V shed 1 base and J shed 4 bases, with 11 bases lying between them. The chain's CDR3 is CATSRGGGLNQPQHF. DNA for the CDR3: TGTGCCACCAGCAGAGGGGGGGGTCTAAATCAGCCCCAGCATTTT.